These T cell receptor beta chains were read from a single sample in a study of T-cell reconstitution after alpha-beta-depleted transplantation in children. MiXCR, run by TCRdb on the PCR reads, gives a single entry per CDR3 protein. The sample gives over 450,000 distinct CDR3 sequences, over 9.5% of which show up once; about 2% is in the top ten. The sequenced sample was PBMCs, obtained before TCRalphabeta/CD19-depleted stem cell transplant. The source is a child under 10 years old with inherited bone marrow failure, due to receive a stem cell transplant. The CDR3 runs from the conserved cysteine through the conserved F or W. The order of the fields is V gene, clone size, J gene, D gene, CDR3 DNA, CDR3 protein. D genes are given only for firm matches. Expanded clones are given a class, and other clones once, few, many or no size at all.

TRBV5-1,NA,TRBJ2-2,NA,TGCGCCAGCAGCTTGATCGGTTGGTTCGCCGGGGAGCTGTTTTTT,CASSLIGWFAGELFF
TRBV9,many,TRBJ2-1,TRBD2,TGTGCCAGCAGCTTCATAGCGGGAGGGCTTCATGAGCAGTTCTTC,CASSFIAGGLHEQFF
TRBV20-1,once,TRBJ2-5,NA,TGCAGTGCTAGAGATTCTCACCAAGAGACCCAGTACTTC,CSARDSHQETQYF
TRBV27,few,TRBJ2-7,TRBD2,TGTGCCAGCAGTCTCAAACCGGGACTATACTCCTACGAGCAGTACTTC,CASSLKPGLYSYEQYF
TRBV28,many,TRBJ2-2,TRBD1,TGTGCCAGCAGTCCCCTCTGGGCAGGGGGCGGAACCGGGGAGCTGTTTTTT,CASSPLWAGGGTGELFF
TRBV30,many,TRBJ2-5,NA,TGTGCCTGGAGTCGGGAGACCCAGTACTTC,CAWSRETQYF
TRBV27,NA,TRBJ2-7,TRBD2,TGTGCCAGCAGTTCACTAGCGGGAGTCTACGAGCAGTACTTC,CASSSLAGVYEQYF
TRBV7-2,NA,TRBJ2-2,TRBD2,TGTGCCAGCAGCCCGGGAGGACTAGCGGGAGTCGGGGACCTGTTTTTT,CASSPGGLAGVGDLFF
TRBV19,many,TRBJ2-2,TRBD2,TGTGCCAGTACCCCGCGGCCTAGCGGGAGGGCCGGAACCGGGGAGCTGTTTTTT,CASTPRPSGRAGTGELFF
TRBV9,many,TRBJ2-3,NA,TGTGCCAGCAGCGCTTGGGACAGCACAGATACGCAGTATTTT,CASSAWDSTDTQYF
TRBV30,NA,TRBJ2-7,TRBD2,TGTGCCTGGAGTGTCTTAACTAGCGGGAGGATCGAGCAGTACTTC,CAWSVLTSGRIEQYF
TRBV12-5,NA,TRBJ1-5,NA,TGTGCTAGTGGTTTGGACGAGCCCGGCAGGGGAGGAGGAGATAGCAATCAGCCCCAGCATTTT,CASGLDEPGRGGGDSNQPQHF
TRBV6-5,many,TRBJ2-1,NA,TGTGCCAGCAGCCCGGCAGGGTTGGACAATGAGCAGTTCTTC,CASSPAGLDNEQFF
TRBV4-1,many,TRBJ1-1,TRBD1,TGCGCCAGCAGCCAAGTAGGGACAGCCACTGAAGCTTTCTTT,CASSQVGTATEAFF
TRBV12-3/TRBV12-4,NA,TRBJ1-2,NA,TGTGCCAGCAGTCCCCGTTTATCGGGTGGTGATGGCTACACCTTC,CASSPRLSGGDGYTF
TRBV11-2,many,TRBJ2-1,NA,TGTGCCAGCAGCTTAGGGCCGCGTTACTCCTACAATGAGCAGTTCTTC,CASSLGPRYSYNEQFF
TRBV5-6,few,TRBJ1-5,TRBD1,TGTGCCAGCAGCAGATCCAGGGGGCAGGAGGGTCAGCCCCAGCATTTT,CASSRSRGQEGQPQHF
TRBV7-9,many,TRBJ2-5,TRBD2,TGTGCCAGCAGCCCAACCGGGACTAGCGGAGAGACCCAGTACTTC,CASSPTGTSGETQYF
TRBV28,few,TRBJ1-6,TRBD1,TGTGCCAGCAGTCTCGAGGACAGGGGCGGCGATTCACCCCTCCACTTT,CASSLEDRGGDSPLHF
TRBV15,many,TRBJ2-3,TRBD2,TGTGCCACCAGCAGTCGACGGACTAGCGGGAGCACAGATACGCAGTATTTT,CATSSRRTSGSTDTQYF
TRBV12-3/TRBV12-4,many,TRBJ2-5,NA,TGTGCCAGCAGTTTTCAATCACTAGCCCAAGAGACCCAGTACTTC,CASSFQSLAQETQYF
TRBV20-1,many,TRBJ2-7,TRBD1,TGCAGTGCCGCTACAGGGGGTAATTACGAGCAGTACTTC,CSAATGGNYEQYF
TRBV12-3/TRBV12-4,many,TRBJ1-1,TRBD1,TGTGCCAGCCTCAGGGGGCTTGAGAACACTGAAGCTTTCTTT,CASLRGLENTEAFF
TRBV15,many,TRBJ2-6,TRBD1,TGTGCCACCAGCGGACAGGGGGACTCTGGGGCCAACGTCCTGACTTTC,CATSGQGDSGANVLTF
TRBV2,many,TRBJ2-4,NA,TGTGCCAGCAGTGATCAGGGGGGACAAGACATTCAGTACTTC,CASSDQGGQDIQYF
TRBV6-2/TRBV6-3,NA,TRBJ1-1,NA,TGTGCCAGCAGCCAAAGACAGGACCAAGCTTTCTTT,CASSQRQDQAFF
TRBV11-2,many,TRBJ2-7,NA,TGTGCCAGCAGCCCTGAACACAGACTTTCCTACGAGCAGTACTTC,CASSPEHRLSYEQYF
TRBV24-1,few,TRBJ2-1,TRBD2,TGTGCCACCAGTGACCCTAGCGGGAGGGACGACAATGAGCAGTTCTTC,CATSDPSGRDDNEQFF
TRBV3-1,few,TRBJ2-7,NA,TGTGCCAGCAGCCTCGGGATGGGACCTGGCTACGAGCAGTACTTC,CASSLGMGPGYEQYF
TRBV20-1,NA,TRBJ2-7,NA,TGCAGTGCTAGAGATATCCGGGCCAGGGTATCGTACGAGCAGTACTTC,CSARDIRARVSYEQYF
TRBV7-9,many,TRBJ2-7,TRBD1,TGTGCCAGCAGCTTAGGGGACAGGGCCGACTACGAGCAGTACTTC,CASSLGDRADYEQYF
TRBV28,many,TRBJ2-2,TRBD1,TGTGCCAGCAGTTTAATTGTTGGGACAGTTACCGGGGAGCTGTTTTTT,CASSLIVGTVTGELFF
TRBV19,NA,TRBJ1-5,TRBD1,TGTGCCAGTGGGGGAACAGGGGGCACCAATCAGCCCCAGCATTTT,CASGGTGGTNQPQHF
TRBV6-2/TRBV6-3,NA,TRBJ2-1,NA,TGTGCCAGCAAGGGGGTTATCTCCTACAATGAGCAGTTCTTC,CASKGVISYNEQFF
TRBV27,many,TRBJ2-1,TRBD1,TGTGCCAGCAGTGAAACCGGGACAGGGGGCACTGAGCAGTTCTTC,CASSETGTGGTEQFF
TRBV5-1,few,TRBJ2-5,NA,TGCGCCAGCAGCTTGGAGCGAACAGACAAAGAGACCCAGTACTTC,CASSLERTDKETQYF
TRBV6-2/TRBV6-3,NA,TRBJ1-5,NA,TGTGCCAGCAGTTCGACGCCTCGCCTACGCAATCAGCCCCAGCATTTT,CASSSTPRLRNQPQHF
TRBV9,many,TRBJ2-2,NA,TGTGCCAGCAGCGAGCCCCCGAGCGGGGAGCTGTTTTTT,CASSEPPSGELFF
TRBV20-1,many,TRBJ2-3,TRBD2,TGCAGTGCAAATAGCGGGAGGGCCTGGAGCACAGATACGCAGTATTTT,CSANSGRAWSTDTQYF
TRBV30,many,TRBJ2-6,TRBD1,TGTGCCTGGAGTACAGGGGCTGGGGCCAACGTCCTGACTTTC,CAWSTGAGANVLTF
TRBV7-8,many,TRBJ1-2,NA,TGTGCCAGCAGCCCCACCAGGGGCTATGGCTACACCTTC,CASSPTRGYGYTF
TRBV3-1,few,TRBJ2-4,NA,TGTGCCAGCAGCCACCAGGGATCGGGAAACATTCAGTACTTC,CASSHQGSGNIQYF
TRBV5-5,many,TRBJ2-1,TRBD1,TGTGCCAGCAGCCCCTCCCCGGGACAGGGGGACAATGAGCAGTTCTTC,CASSPSPGQGDNEQFF
TRBV30,NA,TRBJ2-2,NA,TGTGCCTGGGGTGTTGGGGGGACTAACACCGGGGAGCTGTTTTTT,CAWGVGGTNTGELFF
TRBV20-1,few,TRBJ1-2,NA,TGCAGTGCTAGAGAATTACAGGGTTCACGGTATGGCTACACCTTC,CSARELQGSRYGYTF
TRBV28,many,TRBJ2-3,TRBD1,TGTGCCAGCAGTTTAAGACAGGGGTACACAGATACGCAGTATTTT,CASSLRQGYTDTQYF
TRBV11-2,many,TRBJ2-2,NA,TGTGCCAGCAGCTTAGAATTATGGGAAATCGCCGGGGAGCTGTTTTTT,CASSLELWEIAGELFF
TRBV28,many,TRBJ1-2,NA,TGTGCCAGCAGCTTAACAGGACCTTATGGCTACACCTTC,CASSLTGPYGYTF
TRBV2,NA,TRBJ1-4,TRBD1,TGTGCCAGCCGGACAGGGGGGGGAAAACTGTTTTTT,CASRTGGGKLFF
TRBV20-1,many,TRBJ2-3,TRBD2,TGCAGTGCTAGGCCTAGCGGGATCGGAACAGATACGCAGTATTTT,CSARPSGIGTDTQYF
TRBV5-4,once,TRBJ2-1,NA,TGTGCCAGCAGCTTGGCCCCAGTCGGTGAGCAGTTCTTC,CASSLAPVGEQFF
TRBV11-1,few,TRBJ1-2,TRBD1,TGTGCCAGCAGCTTAGCCTCTATGCTCCTGCAGGGGGAAAACTATGGCTACACCTTC,CASSLASMLLQGENYGYTF
TRBV4-3,NA,TRBJ1-2,NA,TGCGCCAGCAGCGTACTTATCTTGCCCAGGGACTATGGCTACACCTTC,CASSVLILPRDYGYTF
TRBV10-3,NA,TRBJ2-7,NA,TGTGCCATCAGTGAGCTCGCGGGATTCTACGAGCAGTACTTC,CAISELAGFYEQYF
TRBV20-1,few,TRBJ2-3,TRBD2,TGCAGTGCTAGAGATCCCCTAGCCGGGGGGGGGGTCACAGATACGCAGTATTTT,CSARDPLAGGGVTDTQYF
TRBV20-1,NA,TRBJ2-7,NA,TGCAGTGCTAGAGCAGGGCTCGAGCAGTACTTC,CSARAGLEQYF